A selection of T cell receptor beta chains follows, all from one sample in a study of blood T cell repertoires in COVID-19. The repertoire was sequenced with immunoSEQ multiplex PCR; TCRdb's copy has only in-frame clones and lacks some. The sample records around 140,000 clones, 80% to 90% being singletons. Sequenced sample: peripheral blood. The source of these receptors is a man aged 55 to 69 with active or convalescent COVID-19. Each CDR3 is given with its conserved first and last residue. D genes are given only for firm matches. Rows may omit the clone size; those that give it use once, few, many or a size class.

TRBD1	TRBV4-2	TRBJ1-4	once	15	CASSQATGGSEKLFF	TGTGCCAGCAGCCAGGCGACAGGGGGTAGTGAAAAACTGTTTTTT
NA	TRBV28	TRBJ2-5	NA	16	CASSPLGLLTKETQYF	TGTGCCAGCAGTCCCCTCGGGTTGCTAACTAAAGAGACCCAGTACTTC
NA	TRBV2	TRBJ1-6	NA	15	CATRQASSYNSPLHF	TGTGCCACCAGACAGGCGAGCTCCTATAATTCACCCCTCCACTTT
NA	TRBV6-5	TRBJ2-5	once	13	CASSFAGEETQYF	TGTGCCAGCAGCTTCGCAGGGGAAGAGACCCAGTACTTC
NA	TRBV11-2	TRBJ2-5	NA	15	CASSLGSGEVGTQYF	TGTGCCAGCAGCTTAGGGTCCGGGGAGGTCGGGACCCAGTACTTC
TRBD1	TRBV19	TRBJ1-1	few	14	CASSSGQGSTEAFF	TGTGCCAGTAGTTCGGGACAGGGGAGCACTGAAGCTTTCTTT
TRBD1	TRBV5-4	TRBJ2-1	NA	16	CASSAPGQGYSNEQFF	TGTGCCAGCAGCGCCCCGGGACAGGGATATTCGAATGAGCAGTTCTTC
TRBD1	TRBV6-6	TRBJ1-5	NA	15	CASSYGQASNQPQHF	TGTGCCAGCAGTTATGGACAGGCTAGCAATCAGCCCCAGCATTTT
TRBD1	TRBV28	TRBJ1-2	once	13	CASRLQGGGGYTF	TGTGCCAGCAGGTTACAGGGGGGCGGAGGCTACACCTTC
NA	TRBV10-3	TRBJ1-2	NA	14	CAISEGREGYGYTF	TGTGCCATCAGTGAAGGCAGGGAGGGCTATGGCTACACCTTC
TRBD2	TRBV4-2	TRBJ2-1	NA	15	CASSTSGNSYNEQFF	TGTGCCAGCAGCACCAGCGGGAACTCCTACAATGAGCAGTTCTTC
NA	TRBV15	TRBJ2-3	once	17	CATSRGPPGGSTDTQYF	TGTGCCACCAGCAGAGGGCCCCCAGGAGGGAGCACAGATACGCAGTATTTT
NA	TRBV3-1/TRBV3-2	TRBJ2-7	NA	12	CASSQSSGGHHF	TGTGCCAGCAGCCAAAGTTCAGGTGGACACCACTTC
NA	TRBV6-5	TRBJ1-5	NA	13	CASRGGANQPQHF	TGTGCCAGCAGGGGAGGCGCGAATCAGCCCCAGCATTTT
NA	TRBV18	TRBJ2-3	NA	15	CASSPRGAVTDTQYF	TGTGCCAGCTCCCCTCGTGGAGCCGTCACAGATACGCAGTATTTT
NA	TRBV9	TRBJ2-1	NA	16	CASSVEAGASYNEQFF	TGTGCCAGCAGCGTAGAAGCGGGCGCTTCCTACAATGAGCAGTTCTTC
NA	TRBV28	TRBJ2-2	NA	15	CASKDGSVSTGELFF	TGTGCCAGCAAGGACGGGAGCGTGAGCACCGGGGAGCTGTTTTTT
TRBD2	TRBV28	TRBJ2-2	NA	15	CASSLSGGGTGELFF	TGTGCCAGCAGTTTATCGGGGGGTGGCACCGGGGAGCTGTTTTTT
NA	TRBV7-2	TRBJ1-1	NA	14	CASSPRVRVTEAFF	TGTGCCAGCAGCCCCAGGGTTCGGGTCACTGAAGCTTTCTTT
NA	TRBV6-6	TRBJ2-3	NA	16	CASTRTGTFGTDTQYF	TGTGCCAGCACCCGTACCGGGACTTTCGGCACAGATACGCAGTATTTT
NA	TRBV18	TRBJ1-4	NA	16	CASSPLGEGTNEKLFF	TGTGCCAGCTCACCCTTGGGAGAGGGAACTAATGAAAAACTGTTTTTT
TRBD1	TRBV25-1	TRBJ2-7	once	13	CASSGQGSYEQYF	TGTGCCAGCAGCGGACAGGGGAGCTACGAGCAGTACTTC
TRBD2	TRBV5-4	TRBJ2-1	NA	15	CASRSAGGSYNEQFF	TGTGCCAGCAGGTCAGCGGGGGGCTCCTACAATGAGCAGTTCTTC
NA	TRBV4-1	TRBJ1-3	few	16	CASSRSAGGSGNTIYF	TGCGCCAGCAGCCGGTCCGCCGGCGGCTCTGGAAACACCATATATTTT
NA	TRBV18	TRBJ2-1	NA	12	CASSAIYNEQFF	TGTGCCAGCTCAGCGATCTACAATGAGCAGTTCTTC
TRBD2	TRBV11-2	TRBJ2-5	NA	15	CASSPLAGARETQYF	TGTGCCAGCAGCCCCCTTGCGGGAGCTCGCGAGACCCAGTACTTC
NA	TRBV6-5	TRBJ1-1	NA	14	CASSYSPGVREAFF	TGTGCCAGCAGTTACTCTCCGGGGGTAAGGGAAGCTTTCTTT
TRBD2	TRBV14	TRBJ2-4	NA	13	CASSQEVAGVQYF	TGTGCCAGCAGCCAAGAAGTAGCGGGAGTGCAGTACTTC
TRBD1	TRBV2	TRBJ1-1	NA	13	CASRGQLNTEAFF	TGTGCCAGCAGGGGACAGCTGAACACTGAAGCTTTCTTT
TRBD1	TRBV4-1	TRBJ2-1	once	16	CASSQDSRTGLDEQFF	TGCGCCAGCAGCCAAGATTCTAGGACAGGGCTGGATGAGCAGTTCTTC
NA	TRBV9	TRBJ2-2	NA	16	CASSPSQRANTGELFF	TGTGCCAGCAGCCCCAGCCAGCGGGCGAACACCGGGGAGCTGTTTTTT
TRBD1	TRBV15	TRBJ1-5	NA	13	CATSRATGTGWHF	TGTGCCACCAGCAGAGCAACCGGGACAGGGTGGCATTTT
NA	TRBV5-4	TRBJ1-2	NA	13	CASSPTGNYGYTF	TGTGCCAGCAGCCCGACAGGCAACTATGGCTACACCTTC
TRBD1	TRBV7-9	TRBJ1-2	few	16	CASSTSRQGAGYGYTF	TGTGCCAGCAGCACAAGCCGACAGGGGGCTGGCTATGGCTACACCTTC
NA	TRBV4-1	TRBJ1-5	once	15	CASSQDGAEWQPQHF	TGCGCCAGCAGCCAAGATGGGGCCGAGTGGCAGCCCCAGCATTTT
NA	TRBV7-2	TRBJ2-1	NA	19	CASSLAPLLARSSYNEQFF	TGTGCCAGCAGCTTAGCACCCCTACTAGCTCGGAGCTCCTACAATGAGCAGTTCTTC
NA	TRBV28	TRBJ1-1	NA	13	CASRITGMTEAFF	TGTGCCAGCAGAATTACAGGGATGACTGAAGCTTTCTTT
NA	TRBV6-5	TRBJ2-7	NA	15	CASSYYPRGSYEQYF	TGTGCCAGCAGTTACTACCCTAGGGGCTCCTACGAGCAGTACTTC
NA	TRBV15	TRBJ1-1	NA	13	CATSWGVNTEAFF	TGTGCCACCAGCTGGGGGGTGAACACTGAAGCTTTCTTT
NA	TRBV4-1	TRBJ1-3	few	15	CASSQDWGTGNTIYF	TGCGCCAGCAGCCAAGACTGGGGCACTGGAAACACCATATATTTT
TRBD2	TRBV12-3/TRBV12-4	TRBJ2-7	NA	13	CASSTGGSYEQYF	TGTGCCAGCAGTACCGGGGGGTCCTACGAGCAGTACTTC
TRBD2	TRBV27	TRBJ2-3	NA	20	CASSSSGLAGGLSEGDTQYF	TGTGCCAGCAGTTCCTCGGGACTAGCGGGAGGGCTTTCAGAGGGAGATACGCAGTATTTT
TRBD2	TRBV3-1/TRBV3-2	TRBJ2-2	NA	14	CASSQEGGFGELFF	TGTGCCAGCAGCCAAGAGGGAGGGTTCGGGGAGCTGTTTTTT
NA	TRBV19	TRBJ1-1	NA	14	CASSTGQWNTEAFF	TGTGCCAGTAGTACTGGACAGTGGAACACTGAAGCTTTCTTT
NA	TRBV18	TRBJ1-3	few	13	CASSPDNGNTIYF	TGTGCCAGCTCACCTGACAACGGAAACACCATATATTTT
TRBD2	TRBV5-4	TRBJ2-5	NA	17	CASSQGLAGGIQETQYF	TGTGCCAGCAGCCAGGGACTAGCGGGAGGTATCCAAGAGACCCAGTACTTC
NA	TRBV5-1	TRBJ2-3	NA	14	CASSTGETTDTQYF	TGCGCCAGCAGCACCGGAGAAACCACAGATACGCAGTATTTT
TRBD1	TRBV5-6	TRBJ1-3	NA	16	CASSLDRGHSGNTIYF	TGTGCCAGCAGCTTGGACAGGGGCCACTCTGGAAACACCATATATTTT
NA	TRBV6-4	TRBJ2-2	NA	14	CASSDSASFGELFF	TGTGCCAGCAGTGACTCGGCTAGCTTCGGGGAGCTGTTTTTT